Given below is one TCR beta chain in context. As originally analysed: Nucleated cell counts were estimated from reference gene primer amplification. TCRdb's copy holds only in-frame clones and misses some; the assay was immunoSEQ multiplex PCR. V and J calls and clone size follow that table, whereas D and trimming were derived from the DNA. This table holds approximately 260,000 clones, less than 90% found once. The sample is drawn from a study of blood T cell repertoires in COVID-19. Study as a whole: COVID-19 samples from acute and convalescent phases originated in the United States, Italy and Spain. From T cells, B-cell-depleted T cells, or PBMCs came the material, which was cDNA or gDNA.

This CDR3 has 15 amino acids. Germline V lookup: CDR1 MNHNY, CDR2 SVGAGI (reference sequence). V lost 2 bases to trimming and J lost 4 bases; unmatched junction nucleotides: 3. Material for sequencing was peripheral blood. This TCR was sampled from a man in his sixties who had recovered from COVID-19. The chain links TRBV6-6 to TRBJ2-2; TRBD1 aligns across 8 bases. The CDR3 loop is CASSYGQGGTGELFF. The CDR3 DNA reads TGTGCCAGCAGTTACGGACAGGGTGGCACCGGGGAGCTGTTTTTT.